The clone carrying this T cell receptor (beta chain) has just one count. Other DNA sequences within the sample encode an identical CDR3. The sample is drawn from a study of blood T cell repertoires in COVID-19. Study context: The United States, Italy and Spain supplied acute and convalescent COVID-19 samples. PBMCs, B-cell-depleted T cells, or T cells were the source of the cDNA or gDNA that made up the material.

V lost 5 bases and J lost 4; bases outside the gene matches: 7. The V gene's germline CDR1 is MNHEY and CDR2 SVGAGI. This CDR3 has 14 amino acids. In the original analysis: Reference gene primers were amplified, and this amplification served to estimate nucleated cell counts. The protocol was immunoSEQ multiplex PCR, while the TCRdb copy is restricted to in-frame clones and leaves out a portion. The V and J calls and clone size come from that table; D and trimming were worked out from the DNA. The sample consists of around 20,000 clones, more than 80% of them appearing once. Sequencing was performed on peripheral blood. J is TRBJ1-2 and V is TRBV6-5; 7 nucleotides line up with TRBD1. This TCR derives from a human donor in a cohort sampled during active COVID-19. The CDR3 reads CASSHRDRAYGYTF. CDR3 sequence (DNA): TGTGCCAGCAGTCATCGGGACAGAGCCTATGGCTACACCTTC.